These 20 T cell receptor beta chains originate from one sample sequenced in a study of kidney transplant recipient with SARS-CoV-2 infection. TCRdb called the reads again in MiXCR, with one record for every CDR3 protein. The data hold 200,000 to 300,000 distinct CDR3 sequences, with about 28% observed a single time. The sequencing used a blood sample, collected at baseline and between days 110 and 120 from a kidney transplant recipient. The source of these receptors is a male patient in his thirties who had COVID-19 and was a kidney transplant recipient. Some T cells may trace back to the graft donor.

About this clonotype itself: This may be a read error: a much more frequent sequence differs by one nucleotide. The gene calls are TRBV28 and TRBJ2-2, with D tentatively TRBD2 (7 bases). V dropped 6 bases and J dropped 6 bases, with 17 bases sitting between them. Germline V CDR1 and CDR2: MDHEN, SYDVKM. CDR3 length: 15 residues. The CDR3 spells CASRGRGAGSGELFF. As DNA, the CDR3 is TGTGCCAGCAGGGGACGGGGGGCAGGGTCCGGGGAGCTGTTTTTT.

Points on this clonotype: A much larger clone is a single base away; this may be a read error. The chain is built from TRBV2 and TRBJ1-4; D ambiguous. Germline-derived CDR1 and CDR2 are SNHLY and FYNNEI. V lost 7 bases and J lost 6, with 15 bases in between. This CDR3 is 14 amino acids long. CDR3 sequence (DNA): TGTGCCAGCATTTCGGGGATAGGAGATGAAAAACTGTTTTTT. Its translation: CASISGIGDEKLFF.

This clonotype was counted many times. The V call is TRBV6-5, the J call TRBJ2-3; 10 bases agree with TRBD2. The length of the CDR3 is 16 residues. Germline V lookup: CDR1 MNHEY, CDR2 SVGAGI. The V segment lost 6 bases and the J segment 5 bases; nucleotides outside the gene matches: 11. The CDR3 loop is CASSRSGRAGLDTQYF. The DNA for the CDR3 is TGTGCCAGCAGCCGAAGCGGGAGGGCGGGTTTAGATACGCAGTATTTT.

The chain links TRBV2 to TRBJ1-2, with unresolved D. Looked up from germline, CDR1 is SNHLY and CDR2 is FYNNEI. There are 11 residues in the CDR3. V was shortened by 5 bases and J by 4 bases, with 5 bases between the two germline ends. CDR3 DNA: TGTGCCAGCAGTTATAGCTATGGCTACACCTTC. As protein: CASSYSYGYTF.

In regard to this clonotype: This could be a read error, since a much larger clone is one nucleotide away. This sequence joins TRBV3-1 and TRBJ2-5; D remains ambiguous. The CDR3 length is 17 residues. Germline values: CDR1 LGHDT, CDR2 YNNKEL (reference sequence). The V and J ends lost 3 bases and 5 bases respectively, with 22 bases between them. The CDR3 protein is CASSHWSPISLSETQYF. CDR3 DNA: TGTGCCAGCAGCCATTGGTCTCCCATTTCTCTCTCTGAGACCCAGTACTTC.

In its sample, this clonotype was seen many times. The CDR3: CASSHGTTGQPQHF. The CDR3 DNA follows: TGTGCCAGCTCACATGGGACCACGGGGCAGCCCCAGCATTTT. This chain joins TRBV18 and TRBJ1-5; maybe TRBD1 (5 bases). Looked up from germline, CDR1 is KGHSH and CDR2 is LQKENI. Trimming stripped 4 bases from V and 7 bases from J, with 14 bases between. The CDR3 has 14 residues. The full variable domain, completed using reference TRBV18 and TRBJ1-5, is NAGVMQNPRHLVRRRGQEARLRCSPMKGHSHVYWYRQLPEEGLKFMVYLQKENIIDESGMPKERFSAEFPKEGPSILRIQQVVRGDSAAYFCASSHGTTGQPQHFGDGTRLSIL.

This clonotype was detected ten times or more. The CDR3 DNA follows: TGTGCCAGTAGTCCGGCGAGAGACAAATCACAAAGTCGGGCCAACGTCCTGACTTTC. Translated: CASSPARDKSQSRANVLTF. V gene TRBV19 combines with J gene TRBJ2-6; D is undetermined. Germline V gives CDR1 LNHDA, CDR2 SQIVND (reference sequence). V was cut by 5 bases and J by 5 bases, with 25 bases left in between. The CDR3 has 19 amino acids.

This clonotype was observed many times. The chain is built from TRBV7-2 and TRBJ1-2; D not resolved. Germline V gives CDR1 SGHTA, CDR2 FQGNSA. The CDR3 contains 13 residues. Trimming removed 7 bases from V and 7 bases from J, with 16 bases in between. The CDR3: CASTLDGRRGYTF. The CDR3 DNA sequence: TGTGCCAGCACACTAGACGGCCGCCGTGGCTACACCTTC.

This clonotype showed up many times. The rearrangement uses TRBV6-2 or TRBV6-3 and TRBJ2-7; possibly TRBD2 for D (5 bases). This CDR3 is built from 13 residues. The germline V gene encodes CDR1 MNHEY and CDR2 SVGEGT. V lost 4 bases and J lost 2, with 9 bases in between. CDR3: CASSSGMAYEQYF. CDR3 nucleotides: TGTGCCAGCAGTTCGGGGATGGCCTACGAGCAGTACTTC.

V usage is TRBV20-1 and J usage is TRBJ1-4; D unclear. This CDR3 region has 14 residues. V lost 6 bases to trimming and J lost 0 bases, with 11 bases between them. Per the germline V gene, CDR1 is DFQATT and CDR2 is SNEGSKA (reference sequence). The CDR3 nucleotides read TGCAGTGCCCTCTCGGGTGCAACTAATGAAAAACTGTTTTTT. It codes for CSALSGATNEKLFF.

This clonotype has at least ten counts. The rearrangement uses TRBV28 and TRBJ1-1, with TRBD1 matching 9 bases. CDR3 length: 15 residues. Germline lookup yields CDR1 MDHEN and CDR2 SYDVKM. V gave up 3 bases and J gave up 5 bases; unmatched junction bases: 7. CDR3: CASSFGGQGRTEAFF. CDR3 nucleotides: TGTGCCAGCAGTTTTGGGGGACAGGGTAGGACTGAAGCTTTCTTT. The whole variable domain, filled in from reference TRBV28 and TRBJ1-1, reads DVKVTQSSRYLVKRTGEKVFLECVQDMDHENMFWYRQDPGLGLRLIYFSYDVKMKEKGDIPEGYSVSREKKERFSLILESASTNQTSMYLCASSFGGQGRTEAFFGQGTRLTVV.

This clonotype was seen only once. This sequence may be a read error, since a much larger clone differs from it by one base. The V call is TRBV5-1, the J call TRBJ2-7; D remains unclear. The CDR3 is 14 residues long. Germline V gene sequence: CDR1 SGHRS, CDR2 YFSETQ. The CDR3 loop reads CASAKQQRLYEQCF. The CDR3 DNA reads TGCGCCAGCGCCAAACAGCAACGCCTCTACGAGCAGTGCTTC.

This clonotype occurred once. It may be a read error: a sequence one base away is much more abundant. The J gene is TRBJ1-2, the V gene TRBV12-3 or TRBV12-4; D ambiguous. This CDR3 is 17 amino acids long. V dropped 5 bases and J dropped 4 bases, with 23 bases sitting between them. CDR3 amino acids: CASSSLRTAGKTYGYTF. The CDR3 nucleotides read TGTGCCAGCAGTAGTTTGCGCACAGCAGGAAAGACCTATGGCTACACCTTC.

Turning to this clonotype: This may arise from a read error, as a much more abundant clone is one base away. V usage is TRBV6-4 and J usage is TRBJ2-7; D gene uncertain. V gave up 7 bases and J gave up 5 bases, with 18 bases separating them. This CDR3 comprises 14 residues. Germline CDR1 is MRHNA and CDR2 is SNTAGT. CDR3 amino acids: CASNDNNTRNEQYF. For the CDR3, the DNA is TGTGCCAGCAATGATAACAACACCAGGAACGAGCAGTACTTC.

This clonotype was counted between two and nine times. The chain joins TRBV20-1 to TRBJ1-1, with TRBD1 matching 9 bases. Germline-derived CDR1 and CDR2 are DFQATT and SNEGSKA (reference sequence). Trimming cost V 5 bases and J 4 bases; bases outside gene matches: 5. The CDR3 is 13 residues long. The CDR3 sequence: CSAWTGVSTEAFF. CDR3 nucleotides: TGCAGTGCTTGGACAGGGGTGAGCACTGAAGCTTTCTTT.

This clonotype was counted once. This chain joins TRBV7-6 and TRBJ2-7; TRBD1 matches at 8 bases. The CDR3 sequence is 15 residues long. V shed 5 bases, J shed 9 bases, and the junction held 15 bases outside the gene matches. Germline assignment: CDR1 SGHVS and CDR2 FNYEAQ. CDR3 sequence (DNA): TGTGCCAGCAGCCTGGGACAGGCCAAAAGCTGCGGGCAGTACTTC. It specifies CASSLGQAKSCGQYF.

In its sample, this clonotype was seen many times. V usage is TRBV18 and J usage is TRBJ2-2; a weak D match, TRBD1 (5 bases). Germline V gene data show CDR1 as KGHSH and CDR2 as LQKENI. This CDR3 comprises 14 residues. V was pared by 6 bases and J by 4 bases, with 12 bases between. This chain's CDR3 is CASSRQGATGELFF. Here the CDR3 DNA reads TGTGCCAGCTCGCGTCAGGGTGCCACCGGGGAGCTGTTTTTT.

About this clonotype: Possible read error: a much larger clone is one base away. The chain carries TRBV4-1 and TRBJ2-2; the D is unclear. Germline CDR1 reads MGHRA; CDR2 reads YSYEKL. This CDR3 contains 13 residues. The CDR3 protein is CAGSPLFTGELFF. CDR3 in DNA: TGCGCCGGCAGCCCACTGTTCACCGGGGAGCTGTTTTTT.

This clonotype occurred a few times. The V gene is TRBV14, the J gene TRBJ2-5; D remains ambiguous. This CDR3 contains 11 residues. The V end was cut by 3 bases, the J end by 4 bases, with 3 bases between. From germline, CDR1 is SGHDN and CDR2 FVKESK. CDR3 DNA: TGTGCCAGCAGCCACCTAGAGACCCAGTACTTC. This sequence encodes CASSHLETQYF.

This clonotype was detected a few times. The chain links TRBV7-6 to TRBJ1-2, with D perhaps matching TRBD1 (6 bases). Germline values: CDR1 SGHVS, CDR2 FNYEAQ. There are 13 residues in the CDR3. V shed 11 bases and J shed 6 bases, with 19 bases lying between them. CDR3 residues: CASDWGRGDGYTF. The CDR3 DNA sequence: TGTGCCTCAGACTGGGGGCGAGGGGATGGCTACACCTTC.